This TCR beta chain was recovered during a study of cytomegalovirus exposure and HLA in healthy donors. In the PCR, 60 Vbeta and 13 Jbeta primers were used. Generated by immunoSEQ multiplex PCR, the TCRdb table keeps only in-frame clones and is missing some. The sample yields 130,000 to 150,000 clones, roughly 70% seen once. Sequenced sample: PBMCs. This receptor was identified in a man younger than 30 in good health and CMV-seropositive.

The CDR3 region has the DNA TGTGCCAGTTATTCGGGGAACAGAATGAACACTGAAGCTTTCTTT. Residues: CASYSGNRMNTEAFF. The V gene is TRBV28, the J gene TRBJ1-1, with D uncertain. The germline V gene has CDR1 MDHEN and CDR2 SYDVKM. The CDR3 has 15 residues. Between the trimmed V and J ends, which lost 9 bases and 0 bases, there was a span of 17 bases.